This T cell receptor beta chain comes out of a study of regulatory T cells in long-lasting Graves disease. The study, taken as a whole, reports: Those with persistent Graves' had less TCR diversity than newly diagnosed patients.

Looked up from germline, CDR1 is SGDLS and CDR2 is YYNGEE. This CDR3 spans 15 amino acids. Trimming shortened V by 2 bases and J by 6 bases, and 17 bases separated the two germline ends. Time point of the sample: persistent/refractory GD, antithyroid drugs over 5 years with positive TRAb. Scientists built the TCR library using RNA that was extracted from PBMCs. In building TCR beta libraries, iRepertoire HTBI primers were used together with Arm-PCR of CDR3 regions. TCRdb used MiXCR to reprocess the multiplex PCR reads, holding one entry per CDR3 protein. The sample lists 300,000 or so distinct CDR3 sequences, roughly 21% occurring once. Concerning this clonotype: Its antigen is not known.

The gene calls are TRBV9 and TRBJ1-2; tentatively, D is TRBD1 (6 bases). Sequences were derived from peripheral blood mononuclear cells (PBMCs), sampled when the disease was refractory, from a patient treated with antithyroid drugs. The TCR sequence derives from a female donor with Graves disease. This chain's CDR3 is CASSVNGGGQNGYTF. CDR3 nucleotides: TGTGCCAGCAGCGTTAACGGAGGGGGGCAGAATGGCTACACCTTC.